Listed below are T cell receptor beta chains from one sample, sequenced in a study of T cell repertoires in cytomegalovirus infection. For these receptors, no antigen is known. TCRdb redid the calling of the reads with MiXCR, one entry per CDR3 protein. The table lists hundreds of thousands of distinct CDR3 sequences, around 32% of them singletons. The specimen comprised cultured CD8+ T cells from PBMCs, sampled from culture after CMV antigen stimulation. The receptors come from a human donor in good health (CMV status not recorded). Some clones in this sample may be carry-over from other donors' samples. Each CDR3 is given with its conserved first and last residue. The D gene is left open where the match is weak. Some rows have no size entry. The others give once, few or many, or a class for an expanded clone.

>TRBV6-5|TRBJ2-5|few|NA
CASSQLEWETQYF
TGTGCCAGCAGTCAACTAGAGTGGGAGACCCAGTACTTC
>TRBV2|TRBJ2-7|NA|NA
CASLDPSYEQYF
TGTGCCAGCCTAGACCCCTCCTACGAGCAGTACTTC
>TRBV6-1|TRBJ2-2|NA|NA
CASSRSGTPNTGELFF
TGTGCCAGCAGTAGATCCGGGACACCGAACACCGGGGAGCTGTTTTTT
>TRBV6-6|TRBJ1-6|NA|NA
CANSYSSVGNSPLHF
TGTGCCAACAGTTACTCGTCAGTGGGCAATTCACCCCTCCACTTT
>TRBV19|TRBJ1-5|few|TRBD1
CASTRGRGGQPQHF
TGTGCCAGTACCAGGGGGAGGGGCGGTCAGCCCCAGCATTTT
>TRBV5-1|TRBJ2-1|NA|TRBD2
CASSLAVGYLNNEQFF
TGCGCCAGCAGTCTAGCGGTCGGGTATCTAAACAATGAGCAGTTCTTC
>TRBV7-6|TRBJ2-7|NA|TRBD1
CASSLEGTGGRYEQYF
TGTGCCAGCAGCTTAGAGGGGACAGGGGGCAGGTACGAGCAGTACTTC
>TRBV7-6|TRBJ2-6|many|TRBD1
CASSLAGETGRLISGANVLTF
TGTGCCAGCAGCTTAGCGGGCGAGACAGGGCGTCTTATCTCTGGGGCCAACGTCCTGACTTTC
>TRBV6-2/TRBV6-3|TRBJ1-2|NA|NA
CASSSEGPSYGYTF
TGTGCCAGCAGTTCCGAGGGACCCTCCTATGGCTACACCTTC
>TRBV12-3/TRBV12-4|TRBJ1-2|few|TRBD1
CASSFSSGTGPSYGYTF
TGTGCCAGCAGTTTTTCCTCCGGGACAGGGCCTTCCTATGGCTACACCTTC
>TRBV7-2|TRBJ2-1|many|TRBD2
CASSLISGGANEQFF
TGTGCCAGCAGCTTAATAAGCGGGGGGGCCAATGAGCAGTTCTTC
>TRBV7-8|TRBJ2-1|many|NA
CASSRYLTRTEYNEQFF
TGTGCCAGCAGCCGCTATCTGACGAGAACGGAATACAATGAGCAGTTCTTC
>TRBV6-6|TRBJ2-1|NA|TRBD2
CASRELAGVPYNEQFF
TGTGCCAGCAGGGAACTAGCGGGGGTGCCCTACAATGAGCAGTTCTTC
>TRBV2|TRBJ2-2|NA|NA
CASSEAPSAANTGELFF
TGTGCCAGCAGTGAAGCACCATCAGCCGCGAACACCGGGGAGCTGTTTTTT
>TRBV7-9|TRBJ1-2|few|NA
CASSLNPTAYGYTF
TGTGCCAGCAGCTTAAACCCGACGGCCTATGGCTACACCTTC
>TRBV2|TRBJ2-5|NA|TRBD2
CASSEVDSGGVTQYF
TGTGCCAGCAGTGAAGTGGATAGCGGGGGAGTAACCCAGTACTTC
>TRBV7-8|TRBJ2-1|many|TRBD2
CASSSEASGGRNEQFF
TGTGCCAGCAGCTCCGAAGCTAGCGGGGGCCGCAATGAGCAGTTCTTC
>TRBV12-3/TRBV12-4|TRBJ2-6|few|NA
CASSLLQGISGANVLTF
TGTGCCAGCAGTTTATTGCAGGGAATCTCTGGGGCCAACGTCCTGACTTTC
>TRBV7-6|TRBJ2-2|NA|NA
CANRSGQNTGELFF
TGTGCCAACAGATCGGGACAGAACACCGGGGAGCTGTTTTTT
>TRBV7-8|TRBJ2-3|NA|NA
CASSLWTTGTDTQYF
TGTGCCAGCAGCCTTTGGACTACCGGCACAGATACGCAGTATTTT
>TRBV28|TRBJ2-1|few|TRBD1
CASSPSGQEMEFF
TGTGCCAGCAGTCCGTCGGGACAGGAGATGGAGTTCTTC
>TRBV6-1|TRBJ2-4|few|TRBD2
CASSERPSGGLSGAKNIQYF
TGTGCCAGCAGTGAACGACCTAGCGGGGGCCTCTCCGGTGCCAAAAACATTCAGTACTTC
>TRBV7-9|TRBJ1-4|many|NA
CASSIPGDEKLFF
TGTGCCAGCAGCATCCCGGGAGATGAAAAACTGTTTTTT
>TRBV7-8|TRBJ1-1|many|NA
CASSHGLGTEAFF
TGTGCCAGCAGCCACGGATTAGGCACTGAAGCTTTCTTT
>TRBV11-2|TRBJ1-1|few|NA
CASSPWGDTEAFF
TGTGCCAGCAGCCCGTGGGGTGACACTGAAGCTTTCTTT
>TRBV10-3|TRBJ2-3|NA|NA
CAISESFGGTDTQYF
TGTGCCATCAGTGAGTCGTTCGGGGGTACAGATACGCAGTATTTT
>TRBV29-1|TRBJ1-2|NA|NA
CSVDHRPTGTTFYGYTF
TGCAGCGTTGACCACAGACCCACCGGGACAACATTTTATGGCTACACCTTC
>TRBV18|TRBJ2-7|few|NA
CASSPPPGRDYYEQYF
TGTGCCAGCTCACCACCTCCGGGACGTGACTACTACGAGCAGTACTTC
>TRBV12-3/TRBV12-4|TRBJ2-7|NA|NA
CASSPHRAVPGRLEYF
TGTGCCAGCAGTCCCCACCGTGCTGTCCCCGGCAGATTGGAGTACTTC
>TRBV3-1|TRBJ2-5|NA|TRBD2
CASSPYLGGGGETQYF
TGTGCCAGCAGCCCGTACTTGGGCGGGGGGGGTGAGACCCAGTACTTC
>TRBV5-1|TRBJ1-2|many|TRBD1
CASSPMMTGANYGYTF
TGCGCCAGCAGCCCGATGATGACAGGGGCTAACTATGGCTACACCTTC
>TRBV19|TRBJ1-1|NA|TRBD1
CASTLDRDPEAFF
TGTGCCAGTACCTTGGACAGGGACCCTGAAGCTTTCTTT
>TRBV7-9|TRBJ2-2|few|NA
CASSLWTALNTGELFF
TGTGCCAGCAGCTTATGGACAGCGCTTAACACCGGGGAGCTGTTTTTT
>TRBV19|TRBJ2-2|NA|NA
CASSKGLLGELFF
TGTGCCAGTAGTAAGGGACTCCTCGGGGAGCTGTTTTTT
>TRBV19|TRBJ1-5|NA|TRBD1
CASTTDRVSNQPQHF
TGTGCCAGTACCACAGACAGGGTTTCCAATCAGCCCCAGCATTTT
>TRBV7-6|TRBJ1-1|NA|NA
CTSTPPIVNTEAFF
TGTACCAGCACCCCGCCGATCGTGAACACTGAAGCTTTCTTT
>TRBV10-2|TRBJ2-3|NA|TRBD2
CASRRLAGDTDTQYF
TGCGCCAGCCGAAGACTAGCGGGAGACACAGATACGCAGTATTTT
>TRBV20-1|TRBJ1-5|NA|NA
CSASLTAGHQPQHF
TGCAGTGCTAGTCTAACAGCCGGGCATCAGCCCCAGCATTTT
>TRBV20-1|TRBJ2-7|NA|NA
CSAIPGDSYEQYF
TGCAGTGCTATTCCCGGAGACTCCTACGAGCAGTACTTC
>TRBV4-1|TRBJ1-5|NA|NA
CASSQDEAGQPQHF
TGCGCCAGCAGCCAAGATGAGGCAGGGCAGCCCCAGCATTTT
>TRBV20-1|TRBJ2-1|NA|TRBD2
CSASWEGQAYNEQFF
TGCAGTGCTAGTTGGGAGGGCCAGGCATACAATGAGCAGTTCTTC
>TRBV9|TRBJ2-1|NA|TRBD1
CASSRGQGGEQFF
TGTGCCAGCAGCCGGGGACAGGGTGGTGAGCAGTTCTTC
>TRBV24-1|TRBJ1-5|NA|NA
CATSDNSLGNQPQHF
TGTGCCACCAGTGATAATTCGCTCGGAAATCAGCCCCAGCATTTT
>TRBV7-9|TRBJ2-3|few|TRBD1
CASSLGLGQGATDTQYF
TGTGCCAGCAGCTTAGGCTTGGGACAGGGGGCCACAGATACGCAGTATTTT
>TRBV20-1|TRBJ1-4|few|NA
CSAPTSTTNEKLFF
TGCAGCGCCCCGACGTCTACAACTAATGAAAAACTGTTTTTT
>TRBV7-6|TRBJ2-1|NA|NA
CANSSIYNEQFF
TGTGCCAACAGCTCCATTTACAATGAGCAGTTCTTC
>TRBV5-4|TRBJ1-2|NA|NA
CASSMGDTKNYGYTF
TGTGCCAGCAGCATGGGGGACACGAAAAACTATGGCTACACCTTC
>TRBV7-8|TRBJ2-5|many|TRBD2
CASSHIGTTTYQETQYF
TGTGCCAGCAGTCATATTGGGACTACCACGTACCAAGAGACCCAGTACTTC
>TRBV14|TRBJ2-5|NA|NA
CASSQDMSQETQYF
TGTGCCAGCAGCCAAGACATGTCCCAAGAGACCCAGTACTTC
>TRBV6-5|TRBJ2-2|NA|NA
CASSYGVGGELFF
TGTGCCAGCAGTTACGGGGTTGGCGGGGAGCTGTTTTTT
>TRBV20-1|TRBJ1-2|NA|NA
CSASGREFYGYTF
TGCAGTGCTAGCGGCAGAGAGTTCTATGGCTACACCTTC
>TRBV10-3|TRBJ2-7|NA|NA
CAISDPGSSYEQYF
TGTGCCATCAGTGATCCGGGTAGCTCCTACGAGCAGTACTTC
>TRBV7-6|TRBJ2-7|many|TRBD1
CASSSGQGEHEQYF
TGTGCCAGCAGCTCGGGACAGGGGGAACACGAGCAGTACTTC